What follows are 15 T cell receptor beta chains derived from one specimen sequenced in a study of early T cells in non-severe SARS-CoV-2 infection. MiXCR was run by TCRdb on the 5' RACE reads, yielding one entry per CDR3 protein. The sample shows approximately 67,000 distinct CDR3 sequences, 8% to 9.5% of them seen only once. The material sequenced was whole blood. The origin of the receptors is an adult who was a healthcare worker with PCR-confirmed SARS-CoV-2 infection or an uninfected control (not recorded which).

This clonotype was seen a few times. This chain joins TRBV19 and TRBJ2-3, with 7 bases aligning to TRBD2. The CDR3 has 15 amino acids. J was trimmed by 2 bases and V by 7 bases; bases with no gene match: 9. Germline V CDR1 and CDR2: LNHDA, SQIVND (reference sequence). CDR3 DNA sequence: TGTGCCAGTAACGAAGCCGGGAGGACCACAGATACGCAGTATTTT. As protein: CASNEAGRTTDTQYF.

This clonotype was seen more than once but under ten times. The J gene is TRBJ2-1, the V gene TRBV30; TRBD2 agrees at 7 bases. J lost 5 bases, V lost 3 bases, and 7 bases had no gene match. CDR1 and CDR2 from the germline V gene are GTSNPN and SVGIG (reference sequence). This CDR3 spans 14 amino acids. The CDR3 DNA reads TGTGCCTGGAGCGGGAGGAGTTTCGACAATGAGCAGTTCTTC. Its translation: CAWSGRSFDNEQFF. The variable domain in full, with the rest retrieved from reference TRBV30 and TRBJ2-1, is SQTIHQWPATLVQPVGSPLSLECTVEGTSNPNLYWYRQAAGRGLQLLFYSVGIGQISSEVPQNLSASRPQDRQFILSSKKLLLSDSGFYLCAWSGRSFDNEQFFGPGTRLTVL.

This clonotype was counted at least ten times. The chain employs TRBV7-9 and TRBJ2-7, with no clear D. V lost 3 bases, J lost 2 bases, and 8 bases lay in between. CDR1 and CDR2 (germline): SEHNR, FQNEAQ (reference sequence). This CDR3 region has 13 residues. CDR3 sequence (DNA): TGTGCCAGCAGCTTTGGCGCAGCCTACGAGCAGTACTTC. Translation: CASSFGAAYEQYF.

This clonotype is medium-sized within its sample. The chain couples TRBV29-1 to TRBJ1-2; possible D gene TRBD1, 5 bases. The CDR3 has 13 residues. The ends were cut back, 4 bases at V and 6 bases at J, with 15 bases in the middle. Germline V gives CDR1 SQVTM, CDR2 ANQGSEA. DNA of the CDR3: TGCAGCGTTGGAGCTCTAGGGGCGGATGGCTACACCTTC. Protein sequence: CSVGALGADGYTF. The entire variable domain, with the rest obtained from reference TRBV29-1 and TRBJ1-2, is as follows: SAVISQKPSRDICQRGTSLTIQCQVDSQVTMMFWYRQQPGQSLTLIATANQGSEATYESGFVIDKFPISRPNLTFSTLTVSNMSPEDSSIYLCSVGALGADGYTFGSGTRLTVV.

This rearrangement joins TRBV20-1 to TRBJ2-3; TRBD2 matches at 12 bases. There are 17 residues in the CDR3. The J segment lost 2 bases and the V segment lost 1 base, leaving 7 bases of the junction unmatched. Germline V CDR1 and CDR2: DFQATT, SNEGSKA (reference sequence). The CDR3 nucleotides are TGCAGTGCTAGAGTCGCTAGCGGGAGGGGGGACACAGATACGCAGTATTTT. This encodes CSARVASGRGDTDTQYF.

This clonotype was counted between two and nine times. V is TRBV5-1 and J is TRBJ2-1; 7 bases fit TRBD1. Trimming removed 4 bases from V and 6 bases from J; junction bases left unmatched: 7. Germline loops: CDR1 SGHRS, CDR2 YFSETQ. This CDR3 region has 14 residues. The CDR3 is CASSRGTEGNEQFF. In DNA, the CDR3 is TGCGCCAGCAGCCGTGGGACAGAGGGCAATGAGCAGTTCTTC. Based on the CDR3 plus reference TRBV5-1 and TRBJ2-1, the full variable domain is KAGVTQTPRYLIKTRGQQVTLSCSPISGHRSVSWYQQTPGQGLQFLFEYFSETQRNKGNFPGRFSGRQFSNSRSEMNVSTLELGDSALYLCASSRGTEGNEQFFGPGTRLTVL.

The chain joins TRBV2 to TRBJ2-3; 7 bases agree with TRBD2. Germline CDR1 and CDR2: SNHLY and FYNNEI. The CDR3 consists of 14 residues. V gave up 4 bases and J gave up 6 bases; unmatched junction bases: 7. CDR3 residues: CASSAGSREDTQYF. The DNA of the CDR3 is TGTGCCAGCAGTGCGGGATCGCGGGAGGATACGCAGTATTTT.

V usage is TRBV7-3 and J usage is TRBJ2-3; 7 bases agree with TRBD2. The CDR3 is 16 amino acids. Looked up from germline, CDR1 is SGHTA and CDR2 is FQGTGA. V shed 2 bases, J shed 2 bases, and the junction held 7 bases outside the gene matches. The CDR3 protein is CASSLGGSLPTDTQYF. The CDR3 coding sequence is TGTGCCAGCAGCTTAGGCGGGAGTCTCCCCACAGATACGCAGTATTTT.

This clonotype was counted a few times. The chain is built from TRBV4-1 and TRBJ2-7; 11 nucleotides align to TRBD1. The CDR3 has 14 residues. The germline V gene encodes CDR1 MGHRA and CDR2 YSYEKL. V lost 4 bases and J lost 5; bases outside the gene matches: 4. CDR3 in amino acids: CASSLRTGGHEQYF. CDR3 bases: TGCGCCAGCAGCCTTAGGACAGGGGGCCACGAGCAGTACTTC.

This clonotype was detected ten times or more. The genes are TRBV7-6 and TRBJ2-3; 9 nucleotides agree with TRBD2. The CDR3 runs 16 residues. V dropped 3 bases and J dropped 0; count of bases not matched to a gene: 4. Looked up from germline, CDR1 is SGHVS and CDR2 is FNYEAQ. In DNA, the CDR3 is TGTGCCAGCAGCTTGCGACTAGCGGTGAGCACAGATACGCAGTATTTT. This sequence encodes CASSLRLAVSTDTQYF.

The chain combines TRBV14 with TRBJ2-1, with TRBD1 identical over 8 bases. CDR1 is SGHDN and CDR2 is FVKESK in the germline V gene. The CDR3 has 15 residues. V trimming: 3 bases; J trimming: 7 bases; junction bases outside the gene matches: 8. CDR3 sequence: CASSHITGGANEQFF. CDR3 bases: TGTGCCAGCAGCCATATTACAGGGGGAGCGAATGAGCAGTTCTTC.

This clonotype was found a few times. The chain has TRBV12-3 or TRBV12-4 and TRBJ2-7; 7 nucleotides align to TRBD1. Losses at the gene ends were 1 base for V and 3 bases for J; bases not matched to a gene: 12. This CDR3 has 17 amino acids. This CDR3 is CASSLVDRVVSLYEQYF. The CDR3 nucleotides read TGTGCCAGCAGTTTAGTTGACAGGGTGGTGTCTCTCTACGAGCAGTACTTC.

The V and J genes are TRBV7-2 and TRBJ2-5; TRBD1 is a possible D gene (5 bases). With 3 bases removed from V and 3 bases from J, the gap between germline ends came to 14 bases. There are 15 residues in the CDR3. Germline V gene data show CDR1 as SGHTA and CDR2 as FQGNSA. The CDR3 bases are TGTGCCAGCAGCTTTAACCAGGGATGGGAAGAGACCCAGTACTTC. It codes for CASSFNQGWEETQYF.

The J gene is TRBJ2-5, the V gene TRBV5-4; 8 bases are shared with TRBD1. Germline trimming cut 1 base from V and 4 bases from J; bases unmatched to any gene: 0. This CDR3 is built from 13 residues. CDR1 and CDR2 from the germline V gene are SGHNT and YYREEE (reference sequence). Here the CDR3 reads CASSLTGGETQYF. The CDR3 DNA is TGTGCCAGCAGCTTGACAGGGGGAGAGACCCAGTACTTC. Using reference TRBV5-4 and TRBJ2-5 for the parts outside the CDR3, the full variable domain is ETGVTQSPTHLIKTRGQQVTLRCSSQSGHNTVSWYQQALGQGPQFIFQYYREEENGRGNFPPRFSGLQFPNYSSELNVNALELDDSALYLCASSLTGGETQYFGPGTRLLVL.

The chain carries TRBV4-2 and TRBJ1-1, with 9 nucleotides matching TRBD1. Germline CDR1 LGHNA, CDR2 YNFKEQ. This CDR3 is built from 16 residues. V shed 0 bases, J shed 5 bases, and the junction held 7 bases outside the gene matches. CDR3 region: CASSQEGQGGQTEAFF. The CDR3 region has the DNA TGTGCCAGCAGCCAAGAGGGACAGGGAGGGCAGACTGAAGCTTTCTTT.